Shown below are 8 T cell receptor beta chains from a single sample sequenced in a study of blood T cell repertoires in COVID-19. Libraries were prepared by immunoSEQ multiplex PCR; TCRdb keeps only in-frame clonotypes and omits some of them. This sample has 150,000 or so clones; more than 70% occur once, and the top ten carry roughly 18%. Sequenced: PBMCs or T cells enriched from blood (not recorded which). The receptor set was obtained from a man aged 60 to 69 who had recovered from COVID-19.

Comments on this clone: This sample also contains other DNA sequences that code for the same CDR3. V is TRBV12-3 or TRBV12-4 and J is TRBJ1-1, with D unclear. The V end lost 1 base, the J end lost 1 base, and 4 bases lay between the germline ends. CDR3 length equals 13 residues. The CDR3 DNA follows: TGTGCCAGCAGTTTAGTAGCGAACACTGAAGCTTTCTTT. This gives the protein CASSLVANTEAFF.

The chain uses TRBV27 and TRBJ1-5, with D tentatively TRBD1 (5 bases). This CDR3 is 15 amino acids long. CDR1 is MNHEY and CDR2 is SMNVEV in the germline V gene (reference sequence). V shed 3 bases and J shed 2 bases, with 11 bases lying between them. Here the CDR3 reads CASSFAGGGNQPQHF. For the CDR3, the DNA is TGTGCCAGCAGTTTCGCGGGGGGAGGCAATCAGCCCCAGCATTTT.

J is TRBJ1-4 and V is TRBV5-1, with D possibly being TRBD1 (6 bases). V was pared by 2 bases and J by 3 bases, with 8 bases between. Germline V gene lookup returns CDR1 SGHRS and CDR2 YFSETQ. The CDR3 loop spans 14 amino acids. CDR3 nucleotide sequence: TGCGCCAGCAGCTTAGGGGGGGCTAATGAAAAACTGTTTTTT. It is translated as CASSLGGANEKLFF.

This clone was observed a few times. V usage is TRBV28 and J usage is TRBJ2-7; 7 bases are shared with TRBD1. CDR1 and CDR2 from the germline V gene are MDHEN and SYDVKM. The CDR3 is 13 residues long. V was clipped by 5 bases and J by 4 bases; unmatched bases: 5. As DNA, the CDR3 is TGTGCCAGCAGTCTTGTACAGGGGTACGAGCAGTACTTC. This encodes CASSLVQGYEQYF.

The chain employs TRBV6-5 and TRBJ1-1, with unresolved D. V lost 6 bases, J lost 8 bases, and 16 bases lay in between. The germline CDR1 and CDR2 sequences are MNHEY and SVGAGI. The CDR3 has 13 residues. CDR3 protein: CASRHTDQSEAFF. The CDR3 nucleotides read TGTGCCAGCAGACACACAGATCAATCCGAAGCTTTCTTT.

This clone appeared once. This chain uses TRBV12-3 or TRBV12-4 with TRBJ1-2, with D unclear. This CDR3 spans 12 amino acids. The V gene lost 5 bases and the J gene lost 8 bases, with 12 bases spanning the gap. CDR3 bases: TGTGCCAGCAGTCCCGCACGGAGGGGCTACACCTTC. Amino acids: CASSPARRGYTF.

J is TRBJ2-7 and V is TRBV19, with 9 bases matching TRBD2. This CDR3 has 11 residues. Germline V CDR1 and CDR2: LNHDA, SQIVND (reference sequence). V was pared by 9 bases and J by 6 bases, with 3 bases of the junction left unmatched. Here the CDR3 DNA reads TGTGCCAGCTCACTAGCGGGCGAGCAGTACTTC. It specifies CASSLAGEQYF.

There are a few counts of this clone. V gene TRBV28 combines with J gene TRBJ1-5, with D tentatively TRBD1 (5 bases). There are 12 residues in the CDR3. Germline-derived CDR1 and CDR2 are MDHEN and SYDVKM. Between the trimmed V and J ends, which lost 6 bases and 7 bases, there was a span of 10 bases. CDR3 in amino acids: CASSQGGQPQHF. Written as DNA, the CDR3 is TGTGCCAGCAGCCAGGGTGGCCAGCCCCAGCATTTT.